Detailed here is one TCR beta chain. This specimen belongs to a study of blood T cell repertoires in COVID-19. TCRdb's table, derived via immunoSEQ multiplex PCR, lists solely in-frame clones and lacks some. The sample gives 110,000 to 150,000 clones, 85% of which show up once; roughly 6.4% is in the top ten. This CDR3 comprises 14 residues. Trimming pared 4 bases from V and 5 bases from J, leaving 11 bases between. Germline-derived CDR1 and CDR2 are LGHDT and YNNKEL (reference sequence). Material for sequencing was PBMCs or T cells enriched from blood (not recorded which). This sequence joins TRBV3-1 (or the pseudogene TRBV3-2) and TRBJ2-2; D unclear. This clonotype originated in a woman between 35 and 50 years old who had recovered from COVID-19. CDR3 coding DNA: TGTGCCAGCAGCCCAGATGAGGTGACCGGGGAGCTGTTTTTT. This sequence encodes CASSPDEVTGELFF.